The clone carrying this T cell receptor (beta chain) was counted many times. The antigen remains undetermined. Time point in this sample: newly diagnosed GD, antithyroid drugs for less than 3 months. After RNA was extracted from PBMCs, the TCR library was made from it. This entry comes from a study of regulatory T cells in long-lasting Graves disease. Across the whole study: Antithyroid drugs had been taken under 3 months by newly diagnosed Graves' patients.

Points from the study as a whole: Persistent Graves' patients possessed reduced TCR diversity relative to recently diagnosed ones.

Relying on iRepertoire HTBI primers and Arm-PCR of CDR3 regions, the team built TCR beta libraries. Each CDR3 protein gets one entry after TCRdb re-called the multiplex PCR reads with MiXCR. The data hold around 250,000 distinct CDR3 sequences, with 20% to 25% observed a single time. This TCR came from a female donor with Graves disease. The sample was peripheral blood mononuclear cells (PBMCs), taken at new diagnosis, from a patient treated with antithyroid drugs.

The CDR3 sequence is CASSLVGGDGYTF. CDR3 DNA: TGCGCCAGCAGCTTGGTAGGGGGCGATGGCTACACCTTC. The J gene is TRBJ1-2, the V gene TRBV5-1; 7 nucleotides line up with TRBD1. CDR3 length equals 13 residues. Germline-derived CDR1 and CDR2 are SGHRS and YFSETQ. V lost 0 bases and J lost 6; bases outside the gene matches: 2. The complete variable domain, with remaining parts taken from reference TRBV5-1 and TRBJ1-2, reads KAGVTQTPRYLIKTRGQQVTLSCSPISGHRSVSWYQQTPGQGLQFLFEYFSETQRNKGNFPGRFSGRQFSNSRSEMNVSTLELGDSALYLCASSLVGGDGYTFGSGTRLTVV.